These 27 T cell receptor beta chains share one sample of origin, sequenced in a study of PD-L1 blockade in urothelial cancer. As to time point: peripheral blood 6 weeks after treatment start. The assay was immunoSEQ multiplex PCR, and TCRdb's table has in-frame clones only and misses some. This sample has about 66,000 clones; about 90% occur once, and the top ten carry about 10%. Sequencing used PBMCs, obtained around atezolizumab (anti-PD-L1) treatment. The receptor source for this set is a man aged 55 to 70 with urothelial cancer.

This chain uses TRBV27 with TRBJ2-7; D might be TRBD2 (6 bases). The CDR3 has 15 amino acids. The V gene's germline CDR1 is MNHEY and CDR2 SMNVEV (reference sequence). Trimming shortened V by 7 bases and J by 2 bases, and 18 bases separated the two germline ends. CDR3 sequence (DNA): TGTGCCAGCATCAGAACGGGGCGGGGTCCCTACGAGCAGTACTTC. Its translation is CASIRTGRGPYEQYF.

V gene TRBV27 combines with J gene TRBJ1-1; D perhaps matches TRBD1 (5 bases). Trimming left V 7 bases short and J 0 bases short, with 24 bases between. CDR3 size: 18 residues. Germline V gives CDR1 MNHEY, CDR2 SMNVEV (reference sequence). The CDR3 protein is CASTLSPSGLRMNTEAFF. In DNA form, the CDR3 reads TGTGCCAGCACCTTATCCCCTTCAGGGCTTAGGATGAACACTGAAGCTTTCTTT.

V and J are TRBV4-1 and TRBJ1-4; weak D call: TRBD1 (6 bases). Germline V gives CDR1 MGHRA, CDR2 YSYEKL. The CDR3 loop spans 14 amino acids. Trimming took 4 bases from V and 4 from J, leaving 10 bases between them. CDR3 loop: CASSRGQFNEKLFF. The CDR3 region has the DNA TGCGCCAGCAGCCGTGGACAGTTTAATGAAAAACTGTTTTTT.

CDR3 protein: CASSFEQTSGRAATQYF. The CDR3 bases are TGTGCCAGCAGTTTCGAACAGACTAGCGGGAGGGCCGCGACCCAGTACTTC. The V and J genes are TRBV27 and TRBJ2-5, with 14 bases that match TRBD2. Germline-derived CDR1 and CDR2 are MNHEY and SMNVEV (reference sequence). CDR3 length: 17 amino acids. V lost 3 bases to trimming and J lost 7 bases; unmatched junction nucleotides: 10.

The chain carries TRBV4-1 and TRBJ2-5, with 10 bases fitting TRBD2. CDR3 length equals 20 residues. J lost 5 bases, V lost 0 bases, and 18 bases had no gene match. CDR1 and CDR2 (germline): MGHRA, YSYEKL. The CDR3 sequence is CASSQEPPTSGMDPRETQYF. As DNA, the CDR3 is TGCGCCAGCAGCCAAGAGCCCCCAACTAGCGGGATGGACCCCAGGGAGACCCAGTACTTC.

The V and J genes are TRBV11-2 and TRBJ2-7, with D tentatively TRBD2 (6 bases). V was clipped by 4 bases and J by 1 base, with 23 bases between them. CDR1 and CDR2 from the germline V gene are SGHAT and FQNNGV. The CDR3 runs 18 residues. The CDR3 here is CASSSSGLLLLQSYEQYF. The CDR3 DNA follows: TGTGCCAGCAGCTCGAGCGGGCTTCTCTTACTTCAGTCCTACGAGCAGTACTTC.

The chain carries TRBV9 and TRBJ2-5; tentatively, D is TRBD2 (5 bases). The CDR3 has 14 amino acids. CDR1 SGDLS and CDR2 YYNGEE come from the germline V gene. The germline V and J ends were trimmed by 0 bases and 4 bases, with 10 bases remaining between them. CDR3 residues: CASSVGRGAETQYF. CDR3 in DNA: TGTGCCAGCAGCGTAGGTCGGGGAGCAGAGACCCAGTACTTC.

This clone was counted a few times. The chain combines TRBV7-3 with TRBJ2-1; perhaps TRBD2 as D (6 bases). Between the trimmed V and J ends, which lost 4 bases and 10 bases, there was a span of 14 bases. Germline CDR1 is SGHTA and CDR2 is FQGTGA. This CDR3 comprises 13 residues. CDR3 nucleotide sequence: TGTGCCAGCAGCTCGGGGGTGGGCTCAGAGCAGTTCTTC. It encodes CASSSGVGSEQFF.

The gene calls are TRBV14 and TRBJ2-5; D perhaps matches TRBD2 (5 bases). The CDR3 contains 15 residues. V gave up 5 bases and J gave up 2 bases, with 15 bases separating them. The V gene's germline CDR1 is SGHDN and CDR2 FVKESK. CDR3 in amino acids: CASSSPGTSQETQYF. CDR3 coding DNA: TGTGCCAGCAGCTCACCCGGCACTAGTCAAGAGACCCAGTACTTC.

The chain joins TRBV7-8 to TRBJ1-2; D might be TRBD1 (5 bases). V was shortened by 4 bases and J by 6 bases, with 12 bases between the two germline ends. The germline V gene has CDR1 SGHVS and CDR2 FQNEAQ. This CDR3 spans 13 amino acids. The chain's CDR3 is CASSYRGENGYTF. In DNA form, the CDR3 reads TGTGCCAGCAGCTATCGGGGGGAGAATGGCTACACCTTC.

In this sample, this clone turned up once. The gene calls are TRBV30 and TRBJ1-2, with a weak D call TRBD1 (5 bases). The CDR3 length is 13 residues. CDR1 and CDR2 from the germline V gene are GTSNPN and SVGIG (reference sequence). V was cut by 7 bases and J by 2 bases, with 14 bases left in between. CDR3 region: CASTSAGNYGYTF. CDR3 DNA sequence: TGTGCCTCTACCTCTGCAGGGAACTATGGCTACACCTTC.

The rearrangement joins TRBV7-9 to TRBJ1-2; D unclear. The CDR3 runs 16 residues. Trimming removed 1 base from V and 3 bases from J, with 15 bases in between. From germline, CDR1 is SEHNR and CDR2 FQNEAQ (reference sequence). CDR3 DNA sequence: TGTGCCAGCAGCTTAGTGGGCTCCCTGGTGGACTATGGCTACACCTTC. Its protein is CASSLVGSLVDYGYTF.

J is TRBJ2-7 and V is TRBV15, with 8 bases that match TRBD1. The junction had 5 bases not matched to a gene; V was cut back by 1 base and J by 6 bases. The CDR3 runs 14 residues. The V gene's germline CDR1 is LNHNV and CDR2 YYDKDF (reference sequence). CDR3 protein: CATSRGDRGSEQYF. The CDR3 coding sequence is TGTGCCACCAGCAGAGGAGACAGGGGAAGCGAGCAGTACTTC.

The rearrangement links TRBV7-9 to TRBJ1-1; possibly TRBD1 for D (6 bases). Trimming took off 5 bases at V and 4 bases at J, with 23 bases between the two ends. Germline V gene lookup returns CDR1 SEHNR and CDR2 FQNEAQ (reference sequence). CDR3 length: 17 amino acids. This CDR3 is CASSQHGTLGWGTEAFF. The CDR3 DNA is TGTGCCAGCAGCCAACACGGGACACTCGGCTGGGGCACTGAAGCTTTCTTT. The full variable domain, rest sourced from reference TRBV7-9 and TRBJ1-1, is DTGVSQNPRHKITKRGQNVTFRCDPISEHNRLYWYRQTLGQGPEFLTYFQNEAQLEKSRLLSDRFSAERPKGSFSTLEIQRTEQGDSAMYLCASSQHGTLGWGTEAFFGQGTRLTVV.

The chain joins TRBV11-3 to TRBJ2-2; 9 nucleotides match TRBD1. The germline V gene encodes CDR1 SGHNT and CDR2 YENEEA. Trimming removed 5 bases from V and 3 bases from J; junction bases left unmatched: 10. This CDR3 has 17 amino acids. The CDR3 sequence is CASSPSPWDRDTGELFF. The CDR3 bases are TGTGCCAGCAGCCCTTCTCCTTGGGACAGGGACACCGGGGAGCTGTTTTTT.

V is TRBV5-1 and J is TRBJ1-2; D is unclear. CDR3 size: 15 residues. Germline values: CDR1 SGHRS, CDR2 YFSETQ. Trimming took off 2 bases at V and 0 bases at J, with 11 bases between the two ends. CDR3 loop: CASSFSGVTNYGYTF. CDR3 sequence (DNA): TGCGCCAGCAGCTTTTCCGGAGTTACTAACTATGGCTACACCTTC.

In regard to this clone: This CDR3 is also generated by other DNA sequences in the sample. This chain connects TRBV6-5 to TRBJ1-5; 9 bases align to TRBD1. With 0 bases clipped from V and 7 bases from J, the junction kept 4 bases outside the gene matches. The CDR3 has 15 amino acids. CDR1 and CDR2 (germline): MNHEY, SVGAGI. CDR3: CASSYSDRGDQPQHF. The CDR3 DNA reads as TGTGCCAGCAGTTACTCAGACAGGGGGGACCAGCCCCAGCATTTT.

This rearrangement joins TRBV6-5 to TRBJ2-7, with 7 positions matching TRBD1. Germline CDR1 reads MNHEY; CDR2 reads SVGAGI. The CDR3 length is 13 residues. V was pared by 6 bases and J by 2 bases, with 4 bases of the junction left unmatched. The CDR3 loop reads CASSRDRTYEQYF. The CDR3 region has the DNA TGTGCCAGCAGCCGGGACAGAACCTACGAGCAGTACTTC.

CDR3 coding DNA: TGCAGCGTTGGTGGGGGGGACCAGCCCCAGCATTTT. It encodes CSVGGGDQPQHF. The chain uses TRBV29-1 and TRBJ1-5, with a tentative D call TRBD1 (5 bases). Per germline, CDR1 SQVTM and CDR2 ANQGSEA. V was clipped by 4 bases and J by 7 bases, with 11 bases between them. The CDR3 contains 12 residues. Filled out from reference TRBV29-1 and TRBJ1-5, the complete variable domain reads SAVISQKPSRDICQRGTSLTIQCQVDSQVTMMFWYRQQPGQSLTLIATANQGSEATYESGFVIDKFPISRPNLTFSTLTVSNMSPEDSSIYLCSVGGGDQPQHFGDGTRLSIL.

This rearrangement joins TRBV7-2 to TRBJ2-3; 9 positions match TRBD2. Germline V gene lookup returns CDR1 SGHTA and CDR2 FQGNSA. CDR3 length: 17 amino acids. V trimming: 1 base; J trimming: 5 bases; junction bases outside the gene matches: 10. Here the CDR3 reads CASSLGLAGEGIDTQYF. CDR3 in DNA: TGTGCCAGCAGCTTAGGGTTAGCGGGAGAAGGCATAGATACGCAGTATTTT.

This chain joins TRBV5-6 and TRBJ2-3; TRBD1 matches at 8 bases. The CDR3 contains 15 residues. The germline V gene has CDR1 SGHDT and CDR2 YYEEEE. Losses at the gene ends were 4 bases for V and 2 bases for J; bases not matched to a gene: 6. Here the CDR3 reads CASSPGQGFTDTQYF. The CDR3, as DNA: TGTGCCAGCAGCCCAGGACAGGGTTTCACAGATACGCAGTATTTT.

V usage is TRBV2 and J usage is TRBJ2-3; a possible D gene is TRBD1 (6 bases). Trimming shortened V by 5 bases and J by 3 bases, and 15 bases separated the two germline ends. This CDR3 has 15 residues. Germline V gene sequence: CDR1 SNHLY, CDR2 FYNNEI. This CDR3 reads CASSYGQFPTDTQYF. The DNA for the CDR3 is TGTGCCAGCAGTTATGGACAGTTTCCTACAGATACGCAGTATTTT.

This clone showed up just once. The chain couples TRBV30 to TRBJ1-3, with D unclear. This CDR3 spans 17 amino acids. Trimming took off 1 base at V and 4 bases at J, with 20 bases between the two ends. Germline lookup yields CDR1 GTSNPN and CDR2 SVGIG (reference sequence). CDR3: CAWSGPWGGLRGNTIYF. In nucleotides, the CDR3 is TGTGCCTGGAGTGGGCCATGGGGAGGTTTGAGGGGAAACACCATATATTTT.

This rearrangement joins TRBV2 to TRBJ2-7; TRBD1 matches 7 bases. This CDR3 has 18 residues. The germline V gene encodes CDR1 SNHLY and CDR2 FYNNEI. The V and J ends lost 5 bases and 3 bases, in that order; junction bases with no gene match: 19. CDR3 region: CASSSPLGQGVPFYEQYF. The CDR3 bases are TGTGCCAGCAGTTCTCCCCTGGGGCAGGGGGTCCCGTTCTACGAGCAGTACTTC.

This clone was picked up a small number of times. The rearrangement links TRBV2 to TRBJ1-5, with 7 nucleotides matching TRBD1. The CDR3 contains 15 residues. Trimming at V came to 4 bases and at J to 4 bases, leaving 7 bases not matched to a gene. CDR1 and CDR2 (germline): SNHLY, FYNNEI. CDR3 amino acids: CASSANRGSNQPQHF. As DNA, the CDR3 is TGTGCCAGCAGTGCCAACAGGGGAAGTAATCAGCCCCAGCATTTT.

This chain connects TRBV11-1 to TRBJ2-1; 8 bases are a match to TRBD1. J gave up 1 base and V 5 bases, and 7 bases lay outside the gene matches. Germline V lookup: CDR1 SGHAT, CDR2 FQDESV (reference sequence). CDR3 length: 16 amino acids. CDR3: CASSQRQGWSYNEQFF. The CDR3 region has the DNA TGTGCCAGCAGCCAACGACAGGGGTGGTCCTACAATGAGCAGTTCTTC.

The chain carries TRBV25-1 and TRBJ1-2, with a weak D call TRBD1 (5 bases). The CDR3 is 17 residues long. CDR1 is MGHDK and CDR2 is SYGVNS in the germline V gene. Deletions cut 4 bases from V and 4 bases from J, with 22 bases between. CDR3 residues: CASSVKGPGLSGYGYTF. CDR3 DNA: TGTGCCAGCAGTGTTAAGGGGCCCGGGCTCTCCGGCTATGGCTACACCTTC.